These 28 T cell receptor beta chains came from one sample sequenced in a study of blood T cell repertoires in COVID-19. Sequencing was performed with immunoSEQ multiplex PCR; in TCRdb, only in-frame clones are kept and a portion is missing. Of around 170,000 clones listed, around 80% are singletons. Sequencing was carried out using PBMCs or T cells enriched from blood (not recorded which). Every receptor here comes from a man aged 50-60 years who had recovered from COVID-19.

This clone was found once. V usage is TRBV6-2 or TRBV6-3 and J usage is TRBJ1-5; D remains unclear. This CDR3 spans 18 amino acids. Per germline, CDR1 MNHEY and CDR2 SVGEGT. V lost 0 bases and J 6 bases, leaving 21 bases between the germline ends. The CDR3 region has the DNA TGTGCCAGCAGTTACTCGACCGGAGGGTATTCTTTCCTTCAGCCCCAGCATTTT. Its protein product is CASSYSTGGYSFLQPQHF.

V usage is TRBV11-3 and J usage is TRBJ2-3; D unclear. Trimming took off 0 bases at V and 9 bases at J, with 7 bases between the two ends. Germline V gene data show CDR1 as SGHNT and CDR2 as YENEEA. The CDR3 consists of 12 residues. The CDR3 region has the DNA TGTGCCAGCAGCTTAGAGTCTCGGACGCAGTATTTT. This sequence encodes CASSLESRTQYF.

V and J are TRBV18 and TRBJ1-3; possibly TRBD1 for D (6 bases). V was shortened by 3 bases and J by 0 bases, with 15 bases between the two germline ends. Germline-derived CDR1 and CDR2 are KGHSH and LQKENI. This CDR3 is built from 17 residues. Written as DNA, the CDR3 is TGTGCCAGCTCACCGTCACGGACAGCCTTCTCTGGAAACACCATATATTTT. Translating gives CASSPSRTAFSGNTIYF.

Written as DNA, the CDR3 is TGTGCCAGCTCGCCTGACATTCTCCAGGGGGTCACTGAAGCTTTCTTT. It specifies CASSPDILQGVTEAFF. This chain links TRBV18 with TRBJ1-1, with TRBD1 identical over 7 bases. Unmatched junction bases numbered 14, after V lost 6 bases and J lost 4 bases. CDR1 is KGHSH and CDR2 is LQKENI in the germline V gene. The CDR3 spans 16 residues.

This chain uses TRBV11-3 with TRBJ2-2; weak D call: TRBD1 (5 bases). Germline-derived CDR1 and CDR2 are SGHNT and YENEEA. V lost 0 bases, J lost 1 base, and 12 bases lay in between. This CDR3 region has 17 residues. CDR3 nucleotide sequence: TGTGCCAGCAGCTTAGATAACTGGCAGGGGAACACCGGGGAGCTGTTTTTT. This sequence encodes CASSLDNWQGNTGELFF.

The J gene is TRBJ1-5, the V gene TRBV6-5; a weak D match, TRBD1 (6 bases). This CDR3 comprises 14 residues. Germline CDR1 and CDR2: MNHEY and SVGAGI. V dropped 3 bases and J dropped 5 bases, with 11 bases sitting between them. CDR3 coding DNA: TGTGCCAGCAGTTATCGTTCAGGGGATCAGCCCCAGCATTTT. Protein sequence: CASSYRSGDQPQHF.

V usage is TRBV27 and J usage is TRBJ1-6; the D gene is possibly TRBD1 (6 bases). The V and J ends lost 2 bases and 10 bases respectively, with 24 bases between them. Germline V gene sequence: CDR1 MNHEY, CDR2 SMNVEV (reference sequence). The CDR3 totals 18 residues. CDR3 in DNA: TGTGCCAGCAGTTTAAAGGGGCAGGGGCAGGTTTTTTACTCACCCCTCCACTTT. It encodes CASSLKGQGQVFYSPLHF.

This clone has only a few counts. This sequence joins TRBV7-3 and TRBJ2-2; D is unresolved. Trimming removed 4 bases from V and 3 bases from J, with 3 bases in between. The germline gives CDR1 SGHTA, CDR2 FQGTGA. CDR3 length equals 12 residues. CDR3 nucleotides: TGTGCCAGCAGCTCCGACACCGGGGAGCTGTTTTTT. It specifies CASSSDTGELFF.

The chain links TRBV11-1 to TRBJ2-2; D unclear. Trimming took 5 bases from V and 8 from J, leaving 15 bases between them. The CDR3 spans 14 residues. The V gene's germline CDR1 is SGHAT and CDR2 FQDESV (reference sequence). CDR3 nucleotide sequence: TGTGCCAGCAGCGGTGATACGAACTGGGGGGAGCTGTTTTTT. Translation gives CASSGDTNWGELFF. Full variable domain (missing parts from reference TRBV11-1 and TRBJ2-2): EAEVAQSPRYKITEKSQAVAFWCDPISGHATLYWYRQILGQGPELLVQFQDESVVDDSQLPKDRFSAERLKGVDSTLKIQPAELGDSAMYLCASSGDTNWGELFFGEGSRLTVL.

The V and J genes are TRBV21-1 and TRBJ2-7; TRBD2, as called in the table, went unchecked against the DNA. TRBV21-1 is recorded as a pseudogene. This CDR3 spans 14 amino acids. This CDR3 reads CASTTRRTHYEQYF. The CDR3, as DNA: TGTGCCAGCACAACGAGGAGAACCCACTACGAGCAGTACTTC.

The chain carries TRBV3-1 (or the pseudogene TRBV3-2) and TRBJ1-6; D is possibly TRBD1 (5 bases). Germline CDR1 is LGHDT and CDR2 is YNNKEL (reference sequence). CDR3 length equals 14 residues. Trimming took 2 bases from V and 6 from J, leaving 8 bases between them. The CDR3 bases are TGTGCCAGCAGCCAACAGGGAGGTAATTCACCCCTCCACTTT. Amino acid sequence: CASSQQGGNSPLHF.

This chain uses TRBV27 with TRBJ1-6; D is perhaps TRBD1 (5 bases). Germline loops: CDR1 MNHEY, CDR2 SMNVEV (reference sequence). Deletions cut 7 bases from V and 5 bases from J, with 12 bases between. The CDR3 has 14 amino acids. The CDR3 DNA follows: TGTGCCAGCACCAGCAGGGTAGATAATTCACCCCTCCACTTT. Encoded protein: CASTSRVDNSPLHF.

The V call is TRBV28, the J call TRBJ1-1; 7 positions agree with TRBD1. The V and J ends lost 7 bases and 5 bases, in that order; junction bases with no gene match: 13. The CDR3 spans 15 residues. The germline CDR1 and CDR2 sequences are MDHEN and SYDVKM. CDR3 residues: CASNPVRGLRTEAFF. The DNA of the CDR3 is TGTGCCAGCAATCCGGTAAGGGGGCTCAGGACTGAAGCTTTCTTT.

This rearrangement joins TRBV5-4 to TRBJ2-3; TRBD2 matches at 14 bases. V shed 4 bases, J shed 5 bases, and the junction held 6 bases outside the gene matches. This CDR3 contains 16 residues. The V gene's germline CDR1 is SGHNT and CDR2 YYREEE (reference sequence). The CDR3 DNA is TGTGCCAGCAGCCCCGGGACTAGCGGGGGAGGAGATACGCAGTATTTT. The encoded protein is CASSPGTSGGGDTQYF. Complete variable domain (other parts from reference TRBV5-4 and TRBJ2-3): ETGVTQSPTHLIKTRGQQVTLRCSSQSGHNTVSWYQQALGQGPQFIFQYYREEENGRGNFPPRFSGLQFPNYSSELNVNALELDDSALYLCASSPGTSGGGDTQYFGPGTRLTVL.

This clone has just a few counts. The V call is TRBV7-9, the J call TRBJ2-5; D is uncertain. The V end was cut by 0 bases, the J end by 5 bases, with 7 bases between. CDR3 length: 13 residues. Germline values: CDR1 SEHNR, CDR2 FQNEAQ (reference sequence). CDR3 DNA sequence: TGTGCCAGCAGCTTAGCTAGCCGGGAGACCCAGTACTTC. It translates to CASSLASRETQYF.

The chain is built from TRBV12-3 or TRBV12-4 and TRBJ2-5; 9 positions match TRBD2. After removal of 6 bases from V and 3 bases from J, the junction contained 2 bases not matched to a gene. The CDR3 loop spans 13 amino acids. CDR3 in DNA: TGTGCCAGCAGGCGACTAGCGGAAGAGACCCAGTACTTC. It codes for CASRRLAEETQYF.

V is TRBV24-1 and J is TRBJ2-3, with TRBD1 matching 9 bases. The V gene end was trimmed by 1 base and the J gene end by 3 bases; junction bases not matched to a gene: 4. The CDR3 loop spans 16 amino acids. Germline assignment: CDR1 KGHDR and CDR2 SFDVKD. Here the CDR3 reads CATSDLGDRVTDTQYF. The CDR3 region has the DNA TGTGCCACCAGTGATTTAGGGGACAGGGTTACAGATACGCAGTATTTT.

The chain uses TRBV6-5 and TRBJ2-3, with D perhaps matching TRBD1 (6 bases). The CDR3 runs to 13 residues. Germline CDR1 is MNHEY and CDR2 is SVGAGI. The V end was cut by 8 bases, the J end by 3 bases, with 12 bases between. The DNA of the CDR3 is TGTGCCAGCGCGGCAGGGGATACAGATACGCAGTATTTT. Its translation is CASAAGDTDTQYF.

This chain joins TRBV28 and TRBJ2-1; 10 nucleotides agree with TRBD1. The V and J ends lost 10 bases and 7 bases, in that order; junction bases with no gene match: 4. The CDR3 spans 12 residues. Germline CDR1 is MDHEN and CDR2 is SYDVKM. The CDR3 nucleotides are TGTGCCACACCGGGACAGGGGAATGAGCAGTTCTTC. It encodes CATPGQGNEQFF.

In this sample, this clone turned up a few times. The rearrangement links TRBV7-8 to TRBJ1-5, with 9 bases aligning to TRBD1. CDR1 SGHVS and CDR2 FQNEAQ come from the germline V gene. This CDR3 is 11 amino acids long. The CDR3 nucleotides are TGTGCTACAGGGGGCTTTCAGCCCCAGCATTTT. Translated: CATGGFQPQHF.

This clone appeared a single time. This rearrangement joins TRBV15 to TRBJ1-2; tentatively, D is TRBD1 (6 bases). CDR1 LNHNV and CDR2 YYDKDF come from the germline V gene (reference sequence). The CDR3 sequence is 13 residues long. Deletions cut 5 bases from V and 4 bases from J, with 11 bases between. The CDR3 protein is CATSGPDSYGYTF. The CDR3, as DNA: TGTGCCACCAGCGGACCGGACAGCTATGGCTACACCTTC.

V gene TRBV4-2 combines with J gene TRBJ2-3; 9 positions agree with TRBD1. V shed 1 base and J 6 bases; nucleotides not matched to a gene: 5. The CDR3 length is 15 residues. From germline, CDR1 is LGHNA and CDR2 YNFKEQ. The CDR3 reads CASSQVTGGMDTQYF. CDR3 DNA sequence: TGTGCCAGCAGCCAAGTCACAGGGGGCATGGATACGCAGTATTTT.

This chain joins TRBV13 and TRBJ1-5, with TRBD1 identical over 9 bases. Germline V CDR1 and CDR2: PRHDT, FYEKMQ (reference sequence). Trimming took 5 bases from V and 6 from J; bases not matched to a gene: 5. The CDR3 is made up of 14 amino acids. CDR3 sequence (DNA): TGTGCCAGCAGCCCACAGGGGGCGGCTCAGCCCCAGCATTTT. This translates into CASSPQGAAQPQHF.

The chain carries TRBV6-1 and TRBJ1-5; 9 nucleotides align to TRBD1. The CDR3 length is 16 residues. Germline V gene sequence: CDR1 MNHNS, CDR2 SASEGT. The V segment lost 0 bases and the J segment 7 bases; nucleotides outside the gene matches: 7. CDR3 in DNA: TGTGCCAGCAGTGAAGCGGTGGGGACAGGGCTACAGCCCCAGCATTTT. Translating gives CASSEAVGTGLQPQHF.

This clone was found once. The chain carries TRBV27 and TRBJ2-7; TRBD2 agrees at 8 bases. Germline CDR1 and CDR2: MNHEY and SMNVEV (reference sequence). Germline trimming cut 7 bases from V and 4 bases from J; bases unmatched to any gene: 6. The CDR3 totals 13 residues. CDR3 sequence reads: CASTGREGYEQYF. In DNA, the CDR3 is TGTGCCAGCACCGGACGGGAGGGTTACGAGCAGTACTTC.

A single count supports this clone. The genes are TRBV3-1 (or the pseudogene TRBV3-2) and TRBJ1-6, with D perhaps matching TRBD1 (6 bases). This CDR3 is 15 amino acids long. V was clipped by 2 bases and J by 7 bases, with 12 bases between them. Germline V gives CDR1 LGHDT, CDR2 YNNKEL (reference sequence). The CDR3 loop is CASSQPTGINSPLHF. The CDR3, as DNA: TGTGCCAGCAGCCAACCTACAGGGATAAATTCACCCCTCCACTTT.

This clone was picked up one time. This chain joins TRBV4-1 and TRBJ1-4, with 7 bases identical to TRBD1. The CDR3 is made up of 16 amino acids. CDR1 is MGHRA, CDR2 YSYEKL, per germline. V lost 4 bases to trimming and J lost 7 bases; unmatched junction nucleotides: 12. CDR3 protein: CASSRTNRGRIEKLFF. The CDR3 DNA follows: TGCGCCAGCAGCCGGACGAACAGGGGACGTATTGAAAAACTGTTTTTT.

This sequence joins TRBV3-1 (or the pseudogene TRBV3-2) and TRBJ1-5; 7 bases match TRBD1. Germline lookup yields CDR1 LGHDT and CDR2 YNNKEL (reference sequence). CDR3 length: 14 residues. V was clipped by 0 bases and J by 7 bases; unmatched bases: 3. CDR3 bases: TGTGCCAGCAGCCAAGAGGGACAGCGGCAGCCCCAGCATTTT. Translation: CASSQEGQRQPQHF.